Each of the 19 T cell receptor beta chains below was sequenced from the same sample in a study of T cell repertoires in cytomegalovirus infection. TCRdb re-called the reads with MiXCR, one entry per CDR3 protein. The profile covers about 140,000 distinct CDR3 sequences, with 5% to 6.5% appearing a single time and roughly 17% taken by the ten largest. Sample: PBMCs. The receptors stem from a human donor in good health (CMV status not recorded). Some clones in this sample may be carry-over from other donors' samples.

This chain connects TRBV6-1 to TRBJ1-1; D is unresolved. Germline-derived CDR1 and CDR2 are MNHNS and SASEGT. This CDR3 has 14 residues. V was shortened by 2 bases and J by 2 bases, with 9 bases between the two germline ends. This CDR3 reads CASSESPSNTEAFF. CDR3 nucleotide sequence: TGTGCCAGCAGTGAAAGTCCTTCTAACACTGAAGCTTTCTTT.

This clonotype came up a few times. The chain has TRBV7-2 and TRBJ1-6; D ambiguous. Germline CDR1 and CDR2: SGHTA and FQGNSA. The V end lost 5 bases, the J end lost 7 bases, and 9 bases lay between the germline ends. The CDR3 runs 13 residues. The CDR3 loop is CASSPRPNSPLHF. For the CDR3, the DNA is TGTGCCAGCAGCCCACGACCGAATTCACCCCTCCACTTT. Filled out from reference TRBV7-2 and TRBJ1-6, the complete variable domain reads GAGVSQSPSNKVTEKGKDVELRCDPISGHTALYWYRQSLGQGLEFLIYFQGNSAPDKSGLPSDRFSAERTGGSVSTLTIQRTQQEDSAVYLCASSPRPNSPLHFGNGTRLTVT.

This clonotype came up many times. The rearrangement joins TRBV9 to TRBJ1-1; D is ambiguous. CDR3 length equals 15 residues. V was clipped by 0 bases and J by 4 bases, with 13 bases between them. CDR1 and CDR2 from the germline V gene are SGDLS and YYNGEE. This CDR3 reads CASSVDNNRGTEAFF. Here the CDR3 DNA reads TGTGCCAGCAGCGTAGATAACAACCGGGGCACTGAAGCTTTCTTT. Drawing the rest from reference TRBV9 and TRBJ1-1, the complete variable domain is DSGVTQTPKHLITATGQRVTLRCSPRSGDLSVYWYQQSLDQGLQFLIQYYNGEERAKGNILERFSAQQFPDLHSELNLSSLELGDSALYFCASSVDNNRGTEAFFGQGTRLTVV.

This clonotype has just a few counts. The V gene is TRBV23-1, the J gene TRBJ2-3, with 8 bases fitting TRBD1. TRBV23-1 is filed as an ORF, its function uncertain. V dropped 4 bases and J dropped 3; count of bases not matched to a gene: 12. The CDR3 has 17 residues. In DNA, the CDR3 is TGCGCCAGCAGTCCTAGGAAGGACAGGGATGTGACAGATACGCAGTATTTT. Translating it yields CASSPRKDRDVTDTQYF.

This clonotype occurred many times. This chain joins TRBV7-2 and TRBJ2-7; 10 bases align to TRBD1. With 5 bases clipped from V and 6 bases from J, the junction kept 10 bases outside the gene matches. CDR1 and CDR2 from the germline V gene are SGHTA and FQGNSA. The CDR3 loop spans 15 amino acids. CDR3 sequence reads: CASSPGTGASREQYF. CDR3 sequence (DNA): TGTGCCAGCAGCCCCGGGACAGGGGCCTCTCGCGAGCAGTACTTC.

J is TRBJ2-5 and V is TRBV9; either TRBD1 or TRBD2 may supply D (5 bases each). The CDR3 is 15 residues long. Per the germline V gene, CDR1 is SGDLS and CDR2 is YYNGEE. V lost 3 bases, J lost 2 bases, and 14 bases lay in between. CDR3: CASSATRGAQETQYF. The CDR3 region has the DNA TGTGCCAGCAGCGCGACCCGGGGCGCACAAGAGACCCAGTACTTC.

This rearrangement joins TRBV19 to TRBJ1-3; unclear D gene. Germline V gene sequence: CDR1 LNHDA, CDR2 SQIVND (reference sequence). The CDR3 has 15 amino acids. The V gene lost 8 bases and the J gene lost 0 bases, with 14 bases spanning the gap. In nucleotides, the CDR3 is TGTGCCAGTGGCGACTCCATAGTCTCTGGAAACACCATATATTTT. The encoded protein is CASGDSIVSGNTIYF.

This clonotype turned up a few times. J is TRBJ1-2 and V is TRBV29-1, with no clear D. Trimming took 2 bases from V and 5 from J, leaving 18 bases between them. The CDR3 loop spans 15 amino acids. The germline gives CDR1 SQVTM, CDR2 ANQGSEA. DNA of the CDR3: TGCAGCGTTGAAAGGAGACACCGAACTTATTATGGCTACACCTTC. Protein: CSVERRHRTYYGYTF.

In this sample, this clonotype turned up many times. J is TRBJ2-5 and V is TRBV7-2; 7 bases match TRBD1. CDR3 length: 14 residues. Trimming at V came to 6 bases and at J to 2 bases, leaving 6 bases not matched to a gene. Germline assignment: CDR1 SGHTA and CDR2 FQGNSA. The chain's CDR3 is CASSRDRVQETQYF. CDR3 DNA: TGTGCCAGCAGTCGGGACAGAGTGCAAGAGACCCAGTACTTC.

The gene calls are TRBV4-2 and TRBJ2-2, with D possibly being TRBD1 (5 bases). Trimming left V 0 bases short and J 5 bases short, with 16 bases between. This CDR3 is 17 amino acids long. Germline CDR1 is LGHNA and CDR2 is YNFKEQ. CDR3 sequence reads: CASSQDIVGAGTGELFF. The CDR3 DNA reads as TGTGCCAGCAGCCAAGATATAGTAGGGGCAGGTACCGGGGAGCTGTTTTTT.

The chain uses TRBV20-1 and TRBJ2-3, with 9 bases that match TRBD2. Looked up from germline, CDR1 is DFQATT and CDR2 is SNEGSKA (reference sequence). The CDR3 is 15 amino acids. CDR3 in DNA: TGCGGCGTTGCGGGGGGGACTAGCCCCTCAGATACGCAGTATTTT. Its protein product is CGVAGGTSPSDTQYF.

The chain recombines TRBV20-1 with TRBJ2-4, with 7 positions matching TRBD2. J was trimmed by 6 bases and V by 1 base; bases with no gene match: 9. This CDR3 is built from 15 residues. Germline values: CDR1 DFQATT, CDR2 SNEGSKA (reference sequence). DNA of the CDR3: TGCAGTGCTAGAGGCGGCGGGCGGGGGACAAACATTCAGTACTTC. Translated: CSARGGGRGTNIQYF.

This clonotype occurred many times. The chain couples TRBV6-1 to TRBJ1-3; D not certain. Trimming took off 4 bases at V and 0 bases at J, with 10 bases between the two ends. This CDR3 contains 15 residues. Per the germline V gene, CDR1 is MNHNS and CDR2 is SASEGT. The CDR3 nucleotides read TGTGCCAGCAGTGTAAACGACGGCTCTGGAAACACCATATATTTT. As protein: CASSVNDGSGNTIYF.

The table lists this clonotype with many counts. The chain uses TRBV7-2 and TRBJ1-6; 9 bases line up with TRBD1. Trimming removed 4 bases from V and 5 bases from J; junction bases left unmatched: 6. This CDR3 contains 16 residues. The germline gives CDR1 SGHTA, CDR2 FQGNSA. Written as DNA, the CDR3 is TGTGCCAGCAGCTCCACAGGGGGCGTCGATAATTCACCCCTCCACTTT. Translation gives CASSSTGGVDNSPLHF.

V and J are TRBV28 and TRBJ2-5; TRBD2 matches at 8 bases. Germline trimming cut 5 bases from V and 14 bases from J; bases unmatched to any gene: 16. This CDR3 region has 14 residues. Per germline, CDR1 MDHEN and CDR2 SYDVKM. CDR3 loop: CASSTEGRGACSYF. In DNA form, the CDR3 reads TGTGCCAGCAGTACAGAGGGGCGGGGGGCTTGCTCCTACTTC.

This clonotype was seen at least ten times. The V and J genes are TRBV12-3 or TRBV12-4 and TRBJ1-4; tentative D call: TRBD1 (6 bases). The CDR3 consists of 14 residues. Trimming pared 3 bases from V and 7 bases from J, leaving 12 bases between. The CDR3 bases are TGTGCCAGCAGTTTCCGAGGGACAAGTGAAAAACTGTTTTTT. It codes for CASSFRGTSEKLFF.

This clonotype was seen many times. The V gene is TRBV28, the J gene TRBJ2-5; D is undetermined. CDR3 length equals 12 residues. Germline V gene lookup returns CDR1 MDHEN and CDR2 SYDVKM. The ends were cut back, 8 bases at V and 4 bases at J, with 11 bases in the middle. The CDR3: CASHQPPETQYF. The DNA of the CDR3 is TGTGCCAGCCATCAACCCCCAGAGACCCAGTACTTC.

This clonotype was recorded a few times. The CDR3 loop reads CASSPPNGNEQFF. Written as DNA, the CDR3 is TGTGCCAGCTCACCACCGAACGGGAATGAGCAGTTCTTC. The chain carries TRBV18 and TRBJ2-1, with D uncertain. This CDR3 has 13 residues. Germline V gene lookup returns CDR1 KGHSH and CDR2 LQKENI. V gave up 0 bases and J gave up 7 bases, with 7 bases separating them.

The CDR3 loop reads CASSQVLRTGRPSGNTIYF. DNA of the CDR3: TGCGCCAGCAGCCAAGTGCTGAGGACAGGACGGCCGTCTGGAAACACCATATATTTT. The chain couples TRBV4-1 to TRBJ1-3; TRBD1 matches at 7 bases. This CDR3 region has 19 residues. The V gene end was trimmed by 1 base and the J gene end by 1 base; junction bases not matched to a gene: 13. Germline CDR1 reads MGHRA; CDR2 reads YSYEKL.